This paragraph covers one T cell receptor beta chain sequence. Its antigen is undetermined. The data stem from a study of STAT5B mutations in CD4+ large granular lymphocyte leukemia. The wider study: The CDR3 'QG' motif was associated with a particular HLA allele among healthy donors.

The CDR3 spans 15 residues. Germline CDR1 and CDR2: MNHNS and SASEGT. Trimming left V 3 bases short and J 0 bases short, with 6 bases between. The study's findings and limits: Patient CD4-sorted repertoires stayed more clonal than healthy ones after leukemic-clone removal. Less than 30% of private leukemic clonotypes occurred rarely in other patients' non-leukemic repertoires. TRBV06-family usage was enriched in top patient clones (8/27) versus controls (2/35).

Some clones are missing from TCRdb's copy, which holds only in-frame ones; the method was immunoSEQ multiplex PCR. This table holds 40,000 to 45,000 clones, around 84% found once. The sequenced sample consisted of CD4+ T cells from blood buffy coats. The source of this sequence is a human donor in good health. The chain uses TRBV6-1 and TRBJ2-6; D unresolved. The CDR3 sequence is CASSEDRSGANVLTF. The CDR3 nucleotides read TGTGCCAGCAGTGAGGACCGCTCTGGGGCCAACGTCCTGACTTTC.